Below, 15 T cell receptor beta chains from the same sample are listed, as sequenced in a study of persistence of HIV-infected CD4 T cells. Lysates of CMV-infected fibroblasts at 10 ug/mL stimulated these cells. Memory cells lacking CD40L and CD69 with high CD45RO were sorted. Sequencing used immunoSEQ version 4 in survey mode. TCRdb's copy holds only in-frame clones and misses some; the assay was immunoSEQ multiplex PCR. The table lists 37,000 or so clones, 65% to 85% of them singletons. Their cognate antigens are unknown. This material consisted of CD4+ T cells sorted from PBMCs after roughly 20-hour stimulation, taken from a patient who received antiretroviral therapy. These receptors all stem from an adult man with HIV who was CMV-seropositive.

The CDR3 sequence: CASSNVGLAGAEQYF. CDR3 DNA sequence: TGTGCCAGTAGTAATGTTGGACTAGCGGGGGCCGAGCAGTACTTC. The chain combines TRBV19 with TRBJ2-7; TRBD2 aligns across 13 bases. V was pared by 4 bases and J by 6 bases, with 6 bases of the junction left unmatched. The CDR3 is 15 amino acids. Per the germline V gene, CDR1 is LNHDA and CDR2 is SQIVND (reference sequence).

This clone has only one observation. The gene calls are TRBV7-2 and TRBJ1-1, with 11 bases aligning to TRBD1. Germline V gene sequence: CDR1 SGHTA, CDR2 FQGNSA. The CDR3 is made up of 18 amino acids. The V and J ends lost 2 bases and 1 base, in that order; junction bases with no gene match: 9. CDR3 DNA: TGTGCCAGCAGCTTATCGGGACAGGGGGGCAAGGAGAACACTGAAGCTTTCTTT. Amino acid sequence: CASSLSGQGGKENTEAFF.

V gene TRBV24-1 combines with J gene TRBJ1-2; perhaps TRBD1 as D (6 bases). The CDR3 runs to 14 residues. Germline V gene sequence: CDR1 KGHDR, CDR2 SFDVKD. V lost 3 bases and J lost 4, with 11 bases in between. CDR3 amino acids: CATSDRTGIYGYTF. The CDR3 nucleotides read TGTGCCACCAGTGATCGTACAGGGATCTATGGCTACACCTTC.

V and J are TRBV19 and TRBJ1-2; no definite D call. CDR1 is LNHDA, CDR2 SQIVND, per germline (reference sequence). This CDR3 region has 13 residues. V lost 6 bases and J 7 bases, leaving 15 bases between the germline ends. The CDR3 DNA sequence: TGTGCCAGTAGCCTCGAACCCGGCGGTGGCTACACCTTC. Amino acids: CASSLEPGGGYTF.

This sequence joins TRBV2 and TRBJ1-1; 9 nucleotides line up with TRBD1. CDR1 is SNHLY and CDR2 is FYNNEI in the germline V gene. This CDR3 contains 15 residues. With V trimmed by 5 bases and J by 1 base, 5 bases remained unmatched. CDR3: CASSRDRGANTEAFF. CDR3 bases: TGTGCCAGCAGTCGCGACAGGGGGGCGAACACTGAAGCTTTCTTT.

The genes are TRBV5-5 and TRBJ2-3; the D gene could be TRBD1 or TRBD2 (5 bases each). V dropped 4 bases and J dropped 3 bases, with 9 bases sitting between them. Germline V lookup: CDR1 SGHKS, CDR2 YYEKEE (reference sequence). This CDR3 has 13 residues. CDR3: CASSLWGTDTQYF. The CDR3 DNA is TGTGCCAGCAGCCTGTGGGGGACAGATACGCAGTATTTT.

The chain has TRBV5-6 and TRBJ2-3, with 8 positions matching TRBD2. The CDR3 extends over 14 amino acids. Germline V lookup: CDR1 SGHDT, CDR2 YYEEEE. V shed 5 bases, J shed 2 bases, and the junction held 4 bases outside the gene matches. CDR3 sequence reads: CASRRGALTDTQYF. The CDR3 DNA sequence: TGTGCCAGCAGGCGGGGGGCCCTCACAGATACGCAGTATTTT.

V and J are TRBV19 and TRBJ2-3; D may be TRBD1 (6 bases). Germline V lookup: CDR1 LNHDA, CDR2 SQIVND (reference sequence). This CDR3 comprises 15 residues. Trimming shortened V by 1 base and J by 3 bases, and 11 bases separated the two germline ends. As DNA, the CDR3 is TGTGCCAGTAGTATAGCACAGGGAAGGACAGATACGCAGTATTTT. The encoded protein is CASSIAQGRTDTQYF.

The chain couples TRBV7-2 to TRBJ2-1; 10 bases line up with TRBD2. The V segment lost 4 bases and the J segment 2 bases; nucleotides outside the gene matches: 5. This CDR3 region has 16 residues. The germline CDR1 and CDR2 sequences are SGHTA and FQGNSA. The CDR3 loop is CASSSSGGATYNEQFF. The CDR3 coding sequence is TGTGCCAGCAGCTCAAGCGGGGGGGCTACCTACAATGAGCAGTTCTTC. Full variable domain (remainder filled in from reference TRBV7-2 and TRBJ2-1): GAGVSQSPSNKVTEKGKDVELRCDPISGHTALYWYRQSLGQGLEFLIYFQGNSAPDKSGLPSDRFSAERTGGSVSTLTIQRTQQEDSAVYLCASSSSGGATYNEQFFGPGTRLTVL.

For this clone: At the DNA level, this CDR3 is encoded by other sequences in the same sample as well. The chain recombines TRBV12-3 or TRBV12-4 with TRBJ2-2; no firm D call. Trimming removed 4 bases at V and 5 bases at J, with 2 bases between. The CDR3 has 11 amino acids. CDR3 coding DNA: TGTGCCAGCAGTTCAACCGGGGAGCTGTTTTTT. It translates to CASSSTGELFF.

The chain uses TRBV19 and TRBJ1-6; D possibly corresponds to TRBD1 (6 bases). Looked up from germline, CDR1 is LNHDA and CDR2 is SQIVND (reference sequence). Trimming cost V 3 bases and J 5 bases, with 11 bases left between them. The CDR3 runs to 15 residues. CDR3 sequence reads: CASSIGQGHNSPLHF. For the CDR3, the DNA is TGTGCCAGTAGTATTGGGCAGGGGCATAATTCACCCCTCCACTTT. Together with reference TRBV19 and TRBJ1-6, the CDR3 gives the full variable domain: DGGITQSPKYLFRKEGQNVTLSCEQNLNHDAMYWYRQDPGQGLRLIYYSQIVNDFQKGDIAEGYSVSREKKESFPLTVTSAQKNPTAFYLCASSIGQGHNSPLHFGNGTRLTVT.

This clone was counted a single time. The V call is TRBV4-1, the J call TRBJ1-5, with 7 nucleotides matching TRBD1. This CDR3 region has 16 residues. With V trimmed by 0 bases and J by 0 bases, 2 bases remained unmatched. Germline assignment: CDR1 MGHRA and CDR2 YSYEKL. The CDR3 protein is CASSQDSGGSNQPQHF. CDR3 in DNA: TGCGCCAGCAGCCAAGATTCAGGGGGTAGCAATCAGCCCCAGCATTTT.

This clone was found a few times. The rearrangement uses TRBV18 and TRBJ2-7; the match to TRBD1 covers 9 bases. Germline lookup yields CDR1 KGHSH and CDR2 LQKENI. The length of the CDR3 is 14 residues. The V gene end was trimmed by 9 bases and the J gene end by 2 bases; junction bases not matched to a gene: 8. The CDR3 here is CASQADRGTYEQYF. In nucleotides, the CDR3 is TGTGCCAGTCAGGCGGACAGGGGAACCTACGAGCAGTACTTC.

This clone appeared a single time. This chain links TRBV7-2 with TRBJ2-7, with D tentatively TRBD2 (5 bases). Germline V gives CDR1 SGHTA, CDR2 FQGNSA. The CDR3 totals 16 residues. The V end lost 0 bases, the J end lost 2 bases, and 14 bases lay between the germline ends. The CDR3: CASSLAGGGGTYEQYF. Here the CDR3 DNA reads TGTGCCAGCAGCTTAGCAGGAGGAGGCGGAACCTACGAGCAGTACTTC. Together with reference TRBV7-2 and TRBJ2-7, the CDR3 gives the full variable domain: GAGVSQSPSNKVTEKGKDVELRCDPISGHTALYWYRQSLGQGLEFLIYFQGNSAPDKSGLPSDRFSAERTGGSVSTLTIQRTQQEDSAVYLCASSLAGGGGTYEQYFGPGTRLTVT.

The chain uses TRBV10-2 and TRBJ1-5, with 7 bases lining up with TRBD1. The CDR3 loop spans 14 amino acids. CDR1 and CDR2 (germline): WSHSY, SAAADI. The V and J ends lost 2 bases and 7 bases, in that order; junction bases with no gene match: 5. CDR3 protein: CASSEQGGRQPQHF. The DNA of the CDR3 is TGCGCCAGCAGTGAGCAAGGGGGCAGGCAGCCCCAGCATTTT.